One and the same sample provided the 32 T cell receptor beta chains below, sequenced in a study of cytomegalovirus exposure and HLA in healthy donors. Both 60 Vbeta primers and 13 Jbeta primers went into the PCR. Repertoires were generated with immunoSEQ multiplex PCR, while TCRdb's copy carries only in-frame clones and drops some. The table lists 100,000 to 150,000 clones, 73% of them singletons. Sequencing was carried out using PBMCs. The receptors here all came from a woman in her thirties or forties in good health and CMV-seronegative.

V usage is TRBV9 and J usage is TRBJ1-1, with 11 bases that match TRBD1. Germline CDR1 and CDR2: SGDLS and YYNGEE. V lost 0 bases and J lost 4; bases outside the gene matches: 2. CDR3 size: 15 residues. The CDR3 DNA follows: TGTGCCAGCAGCGTAGGTGGGACAGGGGGCACTGAAGCTTTCTTT. It specifies CASSVGGTGGTEAFF.

CDR3 sequence (DNA): TGTGCCAGCAGTTACTTTTTAGCGGGAGGGGGCGAGCAGTTCTTC. Amino acid sequence: CASSYFLAGGGEQFF. This rearrangement joins TRBV6-6 to TRBJ2-1; TRBD2 aligns across 11 bases. The CDR3 has 15 residues. Germline CDR1 reads MNHNY; CDR2 reads SVGAGI (reference sequence). The V gene end was trimmed by 1 base and the J gene end by 10 bases; junction bases not matched to a gene: 6.

CDR3 sequence reads: CASYSASGIPPYEQYF. The DNA of the CDR3 is TGTGCCAGCTATTCCGCTAGCGGGATTCCCCCCTACGAGCAGTACTTC. This chain uses TRBV28 with TRBJ2-7, with 9 bases fitting TRBD2. CDR1 is MDHEN, CDR2 SYDVKM, per germline. CDR3 length: 16 amino acids. The V segment lost 8 bases and the J segment 2 bases; nucleotides outside the gene matches: 13.

The chain combines TRBV4-1 with TRBJ1-5; TRBD1 matches 8 bases. The CDR3 is made up of 17 amino acids. Germline trimming cut 3 bases from V and 4 bases from J; bases unmatched to any gene: 11. Germline assignment: CDR1 MGHRA and CDR2 YSYEKL. The CDR3 loop is CASSQADREYGNQPQHF. For the CDR3, the DNA is TGCGCCAGCAGCCAGGCGGACAGGGAATATGGTAATCAGCCCCAGCATTTT.

This clone was detected only once. DNA of the CDR3: TGTGCCAGCAGCCCCAGGGGCCAGGGGGAAAGAAAGGAGACCCAGTACTTC. This codes for CASSPRGQGERKETQYF. The rearrangement links TRBV7-2 to TRBJ2-5, with 7 bases lining up with TRBD1. V dropped 5 bases and J dropped 5; count of bases not matched to a gene: 17. Germline values: CDR1 SGHTA, CDR2 FQGNSA. The CDR3 is 17 residues long.

The rearrangement joins TRBV5-1 to TRBJ2-5, with TRBD2 matching over 7 bases. CDR3 length: 13 amino acids. Germline CDR1 reads SGHRS; CDR2 reads YFSETQ. The V and J ends lost 5 bases and 3 bases, in that order; junction bases with no gene match: 4. For the CDR3, the DNA is TGCGCCAGCAGGATAGGACTAGAAGAGACCCAGTACTTC. Its translation: CASRIGLEETQYF.

This clone appeared a single time. This chain joins TRBV7-9 and TRBJ2-2; 12 bases align to TRBD2. V trimming: 5 bases; J trimming: 6 bases; junction bases outside the gene matches: 7. From germline, CDR1 is SEHNR and CDR2 FQNEAQ (reference sequence). The CDR3 is 16 amino acids. The CDR3 DNA follows: TGTGCCAGCAGCGACCGACTAGCGGGAGTTCCCGGGGAGCTGTTTTTT. This codes for CASSDRLAGVPGELFF.

The chain recombines TRBV25-1 with TRBJ1-1; the match to TRBD1 covers 8 bases. CDR1 and CDR2 (germline): MGHDK, SYGVNS. V trimming: 1 base; J trimming: 0 bases; junction bases outside the gene matches: 4. The CDR3 is 16 amino acids. The CDR3 here is CASSELQGQVNTEAFF. The DNA of the CDR3 is TGTGCCAGCAGTGAATTACAGGGACAGGTGAACACTGAAGCTTTCTTT.

This rearrangement joins TRBV19 to TRBJ2-5, with a tentative D call TRBD1 (6 bases). The CDR3 has 15 residues. Per germline, CDR1 LNHDA and CDR2 SQIVND (reference sequence). With 6 bases removed from V and 2 bases from J, the gap between germline ends came to 16 bases. The CDR3 sequence: CASSNRPGHQETQYF. In nucleotides, the CDR3 is TGTGCCAGTAGCAACAGACCGGGACATCAAGAGACCCAGTACTTC.

In its sample, this clone was seen once. The chain combines TRBV6-5 with TRBJ2-1, with 8 bases that match TRBD1. Germline V gene sequence: CDR1 MNHEY, CDR2 SVGAGI. V lost 6 bases, J lost 9 bases, and 10 bases stayed unmatched. The CDR3 loop spans 14 amino acids. In DNA, the CDR3 is TGTGCCAGCAGCCTCAACTATGACAGGGGTGAGCAGTTCTTC. Translated: CASSLNYDRGEQFF.

CDR3 residues: CASSSGLAGGIGELFF. In nucleotides, the CDR3 is TGTGCCAGCAGCTCTGGACTAGCGGGAGGGATCGGGGAGCTGTTTTTT. The chain employs TRBV5-4 and TRBJ2-2, with TRBD2 identical over 15 bases. V lost 3 bases to trimming and J lost 7 bases; unmatched junction nucleotides: 4. Germline V gene lookup returns CDR1 SGHNT and CDR2 YYREEE (reference sequence). The CDR3 totals 16 residues.

The chain carries TRBV5-6 and TRBJ1-1; possible D gene TRBD1, 5 bases. Trimming stripped 2 bases from V and 11 bases from J, with 13 bases between. Germline CDR1 is SGHDT and CDR2 is YYEEEE. The length of the CDR3 is 12 residues. The CDR3 loop is CASSFTGFLAFF. DNA of the CDR3: TGTGCCAGCAGCTTTACAGGTTTTTTGGCTTTCTTT. Together with reference TRBV5-6 and TRBJ1-1, the CDR3 gives the full variable domain: DAGVTQSPTHLIKTRGQQVTLRCSPKSGHDTVSWYQQALGQGPQFIFQYYEEEERQRGNFPDRFSGHQFPNYSSELNVNALLLGDSALYLCASSFTGFLAFFGQGTRLTVV.

The V and J genes are TRBV23-1 and TRBJ1-5; D might be TRBD1 (5 bases). TRBV23-1 is labeled an ORF, and its function is uncertain. Between the trimmed V and J ends, which lost 5 bases and 6 bases, there was a span of 29 bases. CDR3 length equals 19 residues. The CDR3 reads CASSNRGDLPPGGVQPQHF. Here the CDR3 DNA reads TGCGCCAGCAGTAACCGGGGGGACCTCCCGCCCGGCGGGGTTCAGCCCCAGCATTTT.

This chain joins TRBV7-9 and TRBJ2-1; TRBD2 matches 8 bases. Germline values: CDR1 SEHNR, CDR2 FQNEAQ (reference sequence). The CDR3 has 16 amino acids. V shed 4 bases and J 7 bases; nucleotides not matched to a gene: 12. The CDR3 loop reads CASSSPHSGELNEQFF. The CDR3 coding sequence is TGTGCCAGCAGCTCCCCCCATAGCGGGGAGTTGAATGAGCAGTTCTTC. Complete variable domain (other parts from reference TRBV7-9 and TRBJ2-1): DTGVSQNPRHKITKRGQNVTFRCDPISEHNRLYWYRQTLGQGPEFLTYFQNEAQLEKSRLLSDRFSAERPKGSFSTLEIQRTEQGDSAMYLCASSSPHSGELNEQFFGPGTRLTVL.

The chain is built from TRBV7-2 and TRBJ2-5; TRBD2 matches at 10 bases. The germline CDR1 and CDR2 sequences are SGHTA and FQGNSA. With V trimmed by 3 bases and J by 5 bases, 12 bases remained unmatched. This CDR3 is 17 amino acids long. The chain's CDR3 is CASSFNSLAGVVETQYF. CDR3 sequence (DNA): TGTGCCAGCAGCTTTAACTCTCTAGCGGGAGTTGTGGAGACCCAGTACTTC.

The genes are TRBV7-6 and TRBJ2-7; 9 bases line up with TRBD2. V lost 1 base, J lost 3 bases, and 13 bases stayed unmatched. Germline CDR1 reads SGHVS; CDR2 reads FNYEAQ. The CDR3 has 18 residues. CDR3 sequence (DNA): TGTGCCAGCAGCTTAGATGTTCCAACGCGGGGGGGGCGCTACGAGCAGTACTTC. Translated: CASSLDVPTRGGRYEQYF.

The chain uses TRBV28 and TRBJ1-6; maybe TRBD1 (5 bases). Germline CDR1 and CDR2: MDHEN and SYDVKM. Trimming pared 5 bases from V and 7 bases from J, leaving 18 bases between. The CDR3 is made up of 16 amino acids. As DNA, the CDR3 is TGTGCCAGCAGTCACAGACAATATGCAGGGAATTCACCCCTCCACTTT. Its protein product is CASSHRQYAGNSPLHF.

This clone turned up a few times. The chain couples TRBV7-9 to TRBJ1-2; D gene uncertain. The CDR3 totals 14 residues. V gave up 0 bases and J gave up 4 bases, with 9 bases separating them. Germline assignment: CDR1 SEHNR and CDR2 FQNEAQ (reference sequence). The CDR3 nucleotides are TGTGCCAGCAGCTTAGCAATGGCAGGCTATGGCTACACCTTC. Translating it yields CASSLAMAGYGYTF.

This chain links TRBV5-8 with TRBJ1-1; D gene ambiguous. V gave up 0 bases and J gave up 4 bases, with 7 bases separating them. CDR1 and CDR2 (germline): SGHTS, YDEGEE. The CDR3 sequence is 13 residues long. The CDR3 spells CASSLGGPTEAFF. DNA for the CDR3: TGTGCCAGCAGCTTGGGAGGCCCCACTGAAGCTTTCTTT.

There are a few counts of this clone. V and J are TRBV6-1 and TRBJ1-2, with D uncertain. Germline loops: CDR1 MNHNS, CDR2 SASEGT. The CDR3 is 13 amino acids. Trimming stripped 4 bases from V and 2 bases from J, with 8 bases between. The CDR3 is CASSGSNNYGYTF. CDR3 DNA sequence: TGTGCCAGCAGTGGGTCTAACAACTATGGCTACACCTTC.

This chain connects TRBV19 to TRBJ2-5, with D perhaps matching TRBD1 (5 bases). CDR3 length: 15 amino acids. The germline V gene encodes CDR1 LNHDA and CDR2 SQIVND (reference sequence). V lost 7 bases to trimming and J lost 4 bases, with 19 bases between them. CDR3 in DNA: TGTGCCAGTAATACAGGCAGGGATCCCGCAGAGACCCAGTACTTC. Its translation: CASNTGRDPAETQYF.

This sequence joins TRBV2 and TRBJ1-1; 7 bases are shared with TRBD1. The length of the CDR3 is 16 residues. In germline, CDR1 is SNHLY, CDR2 FYNNEI. The J segment lost 6 bases and the V segment lost 3 bases, leaving 13 bases of the junction unmatched. The CDR3 protein is CASSEGRGRGEAEAFF. The CDR3 DNA is TGTGCCAGCAGTGAGGGGAGGGGGCGGGGGGAGGCTGAAGCTTTCTTT. The variable domain in full, with the rest retrieved from reference TRBV2 and TRBJ1-1, is EPEVTQTPSHQVTQMGQEVILRCVPISNHLYFYWYRQILGQKVEFLVSFYNNEISEKSEIFDDQFSVERPDGSNFTLKIRSTKLEDSAMYFCASSEGRGRGEAEAFFGQGTRLTVV.

The genes are TRBV11-1 and TRBJ2-1; TRBD2 matches at 7 bases. Germline-derived CDR1 and CDR2 are SGHAT and FQDESV (reference sequence). The CDR3 length is 14 residues. Unmatched junction bases numbered 1, after V lost 3 bases and J lost 2 bases. The CDR3 DNA is TGTGCCAGCAGCTTGGCGGGAGCCTACAATGAGCAGTTCTTC. This translates into CASSLAGAYNEQFF.

J is TRBJ2-7 and V is TRBV7-2, with D tentatively TRBD2 (8 bases). The CDR3 covers 15 residues. Looked up from germline, CDR1 is SGHTA and CDR2 is FQGNSA. The V gene lost 6 bases and the J gene lost 0 bases, with 15 bases spanning the gap. The CDR3 reads CASSFSGDSSYEQYF. CDR3 nucleotides: TGTGCCAGCAGTTTTAGCGGGGACAGCTCCTACGAGCAGTACTTC. Using reference TRBV7-2 and TRBJ2-7 for the parts outside the CDR3, the full variable domain is GAGVSQSPSNKVTEKGKDVELRCDPISGHTALYWYRQSLGQGLEFLIYFQGNSAPDKSGLPSDRFSAERTGGSVSTLTIQRTQQEDSAVYLCASSFSGDSSYEQYFGPGTRLTVT.

The chain links TRBV6-6 to TRBJ1-4; D not resolved. The CDR3 totals 14 residues. Germline CDR1 reads MNHNY; CDR2 reads SVGAGI (reference sequence). V was trimmed by 6 bases and J by 4 bases, leaving 12 bases between them. The CDR3 sequence: CASSLPEGNEKLFF. Written as DNA, the CDR3 is TGTGCCAGCAGCCTCCCGGAGGGTAATGAAAAACTGTTTTTT.

This chain uses TRBV5-6 with TRBJ1-4; a possible D gene is TRBD1 (6 bases). The CDR3 is made up of 14 amino acids. Trimming left V 4 bases short and J 3 bases short, with 10 bases between. The germline CDR1 and CDR2 sequences are SGHDT and YYEEEE. CDR3 amino acids: CASSRGGPNEKLFF. The CDR3 DNA reads TGTGCCAGCAGCCGAGGGGGTCCTAATGAAAAACTGTTTTTT.

The chain employs TRBV9 and TRBJ2-1; 9 bases fit TRBD2. The CDR3 is 12 residues long. The V gene's germline CDR1 is SGDLS and CDR2 YYNGEE. The J segment lost 16 bases and the V segment lost 4 bases, leaving 9 bases of the junction unmatched. Here the CDR3 DNA reads TGTGCCAGCAGCTCCGAGAGGGGACTAGCATTCTTC. Protein product: CASSSERGLAFF.

Only one count was recorded for this clone. The rearrangement links TRBV7-9 to TRBJ2-7; 8 bases map to TRBD1. This CDR3 is built from 15 residues. V was clipped by 4 bases and J by 5 bases; unmatched bases: 10. The germline V gene has CDR1 SEHNR and CDR2 FQNEAQ (reference sequence). CDR3 nucleotides: TGTGCCAGCAGCTACGAAGAACAGGGGGTCAACGAGCAGTACTTC. This gives the protein CASSYEEQGVNEQYF.

The gene calls are TRBV27 and TRBJ2-7; D gene ambiguous. Germline V gene sequence: CDR1 MNHEY, CDR2 SMNVEV (reference sequence). The CDR3 loop spans 15 amino acids. The V gene lost 0 bases and the J gene lost 2 bases, with 11 bases spanning the gap. Here the CDR3 DNA reads TGTGCCAGCAGTTTATCGGCAGGTCAGACCTACGAGCAGTACTTC. The encoded protein is CASSLSAGQTYEQYF.

This chain joins TRBV18 and TRBJ2-7; 10 bases map to TRBD1. This CDR3 region has 18 residues. Trimming removed 5 bases from V and 6 bases from J; junction bases left unmatched: 19. CDR1 is KGHSH and CDR2 is LQKENI in the germline V gene. The CDR3 region has the DNA TGTGCCAGCTCAGCCTGGCCCAATGGCCGGGACAGGGGTGGCGAGCAGTACTTC. It is translated as CASSAWPNGRDRGGEQYF.

CDR3 bases: TGTGCCAGCAGCTTCGTTGATCAGGGCACTGAAGCTTTCTTT. Amino acid sequence: CASSFVDQGTEAFF. This rearrangement joins TRBV5-5 to TRBJ1-1; maybe TRBD1 (5 bases). This CDR3 has 14 amino acids. The ends were cut back, 2 bases at V and 4 bases at J, with 12 bases in the middle. The germline V gene encodes CDR1 SGHKS and CDR2 YYEKEE (reference sequence).

The genes are TRBV7-2 and TRBJ2-3; D is perhaps TRBD2 (6 bases). Germline V gene data show CDR1 as SGHTA and CDR2 as FQGNSA. The ends were cut back, 3 bases at V and 4 bases at J, with 11 bases in the middle. CDR3 length equals 14 residues. CDR3 in DNA: TGTGCCAGCAGCTTTGGGACTGCAGCAGATACGCAGTATTTT. Translating it yields CASSFGTAADTQYF.